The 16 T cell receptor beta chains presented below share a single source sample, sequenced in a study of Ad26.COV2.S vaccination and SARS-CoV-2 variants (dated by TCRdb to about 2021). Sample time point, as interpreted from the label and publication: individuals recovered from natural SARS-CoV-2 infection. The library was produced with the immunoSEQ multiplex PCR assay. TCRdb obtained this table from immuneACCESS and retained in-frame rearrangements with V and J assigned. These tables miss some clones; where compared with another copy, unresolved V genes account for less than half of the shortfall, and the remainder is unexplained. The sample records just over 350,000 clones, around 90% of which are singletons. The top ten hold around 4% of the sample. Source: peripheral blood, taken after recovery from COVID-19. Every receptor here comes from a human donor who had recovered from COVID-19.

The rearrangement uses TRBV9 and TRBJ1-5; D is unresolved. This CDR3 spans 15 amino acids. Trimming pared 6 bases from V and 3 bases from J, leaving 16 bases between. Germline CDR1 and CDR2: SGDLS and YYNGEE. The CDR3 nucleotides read TGTGCCAGCACCCGAGATGGCCTACTCAATCAGCCCCAGCATTTT. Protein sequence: CASTRDGLLNQPQHF.

In DNA, the CDR3 is TGTGCCACCAGCAGAGAGTTTAATCAGCCCCAGCATTTT. Translating gives CATSREFNQPQHF. The V call is TRBV15, the J call TRBJ1-5; no definite D call. The CDR3 has 13 amino acids. Deletions cut 0 bases from V and 4 bases from J, with 4 bases between. Per germline, CDR1 LNHNV and CDR2 YYDKDF (reference sequence).

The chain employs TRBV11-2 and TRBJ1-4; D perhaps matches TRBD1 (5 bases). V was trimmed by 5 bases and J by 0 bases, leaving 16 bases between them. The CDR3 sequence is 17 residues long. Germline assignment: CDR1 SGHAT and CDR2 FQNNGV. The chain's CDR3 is CASSRGPLSTTNEKLFF. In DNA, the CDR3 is TGTGCCAGCAGCAGGGGCCCACTTTCGACAACTAATGAAAAACTGTTTTTT.

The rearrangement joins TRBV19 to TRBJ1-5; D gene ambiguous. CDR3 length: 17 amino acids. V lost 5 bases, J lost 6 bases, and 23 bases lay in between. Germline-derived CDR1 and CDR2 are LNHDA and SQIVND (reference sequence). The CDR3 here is CASSVPVELQTRQPQHF. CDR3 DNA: TGTGCCAGTAGTGTACCGGTGGAATTACAGACCCGTCAGCCCCAGCATTTT.

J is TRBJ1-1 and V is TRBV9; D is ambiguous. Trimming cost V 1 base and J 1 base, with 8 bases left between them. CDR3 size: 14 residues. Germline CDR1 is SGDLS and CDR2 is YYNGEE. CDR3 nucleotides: TGTGCCAGCAGCGTACGACAAGCGAACACTGAAGCTTTCTTT. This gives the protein CASSVRQANTEAFF.

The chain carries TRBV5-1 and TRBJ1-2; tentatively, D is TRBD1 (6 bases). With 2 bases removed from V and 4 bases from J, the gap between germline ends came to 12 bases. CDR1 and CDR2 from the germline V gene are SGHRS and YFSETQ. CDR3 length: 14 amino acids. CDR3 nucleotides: TGCGCCAGCAGCTTAGACAGGTACCCCTATGGCTACACCTTC. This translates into CASSLDRYPYGYTF.

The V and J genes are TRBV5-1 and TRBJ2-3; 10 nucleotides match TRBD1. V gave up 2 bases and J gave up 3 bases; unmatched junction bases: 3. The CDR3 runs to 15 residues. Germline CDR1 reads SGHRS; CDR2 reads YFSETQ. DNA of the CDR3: TGCGCCAGCAGCTTCGGGACAGGGGTGACAGATACGCAGTATTTT. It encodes CASSFGTGVTDTQYF. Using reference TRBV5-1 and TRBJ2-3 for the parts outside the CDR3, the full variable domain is KAGVTQTPRYLIKTRGQQVTLSCSPISGHRSVSWYQQTPGQGLQFLFEYFSETQRNKGNFPGRFSGRQFSNSRSEMNVSTLELGDSALYLCASSFGTGVTDTQYFGPGTRLTVL.

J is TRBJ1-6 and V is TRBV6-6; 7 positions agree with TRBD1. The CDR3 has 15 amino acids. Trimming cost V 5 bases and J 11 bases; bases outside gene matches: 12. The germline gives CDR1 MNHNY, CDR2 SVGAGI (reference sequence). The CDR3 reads CASSTLSGGGTPLHF. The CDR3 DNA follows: TGTGCCAGCAGTACCCTGTCAGGGGGAGGAACACCCCTCCACTTT.

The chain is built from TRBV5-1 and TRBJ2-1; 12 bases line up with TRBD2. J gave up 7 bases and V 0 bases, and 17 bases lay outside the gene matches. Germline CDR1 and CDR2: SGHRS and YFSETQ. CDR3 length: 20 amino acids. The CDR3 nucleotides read TGCGCCAGCAGCTTGGCCGGTTTACCCAGTGGGACTAGCGGGTGGAATGAGCAGTTCTTC. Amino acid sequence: CASSLAGLPSGTSGWNEQFF.

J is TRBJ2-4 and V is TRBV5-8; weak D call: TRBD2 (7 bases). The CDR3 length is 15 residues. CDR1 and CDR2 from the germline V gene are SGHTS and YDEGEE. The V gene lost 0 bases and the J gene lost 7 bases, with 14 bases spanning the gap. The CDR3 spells CASSLEIGRGNIQYF. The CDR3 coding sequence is TGTGCCAGCAGCTTGGAGATTGGGAGGGGGAACATTCAGTACTTC.

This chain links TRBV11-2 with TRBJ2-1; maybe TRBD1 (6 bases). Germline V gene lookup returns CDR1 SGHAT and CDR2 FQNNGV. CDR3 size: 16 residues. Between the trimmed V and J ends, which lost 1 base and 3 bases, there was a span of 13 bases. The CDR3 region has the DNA TGTGCCAGCAGCTTAGGGACAGAATTCTTCTACAATGAGCAGTTCTTC. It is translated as CASSLGTEFFYNEQFF. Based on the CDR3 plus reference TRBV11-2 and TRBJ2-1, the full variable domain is EAGVAQSPRYKIIEKRQSVAFWCNPISGHATLYWYQQILGQGPKLLIQFQNNGVVDDSQLPKDRFSAERLKGVDSTLKIQPAKLEDSAVYLCASSLGTEFFYNEQFFGPGTRLTVL.

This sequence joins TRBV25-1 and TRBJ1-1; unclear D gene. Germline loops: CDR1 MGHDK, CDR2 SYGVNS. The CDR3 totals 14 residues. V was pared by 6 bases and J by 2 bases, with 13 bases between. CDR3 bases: TGTGCCAGCAGGGGTAGTGGGAGAAACACTGAAGCTTTCTTT. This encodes CASRGSGRNTEAFF. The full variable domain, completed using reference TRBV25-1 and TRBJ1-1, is EADIYQTPRYLVIGTGKKITLECSQTMGHDKMYWYQQDPGMELHLIHYSYGVNSTEKGDLSSESTVSRIRTEHFPLTLESARPSHTSQYLCASRGSGRNTEAFFGQGTRLTVV.

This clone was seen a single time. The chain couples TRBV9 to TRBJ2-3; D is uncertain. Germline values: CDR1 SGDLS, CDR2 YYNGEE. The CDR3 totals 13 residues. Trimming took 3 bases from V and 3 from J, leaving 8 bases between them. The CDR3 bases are TGTGCCAGCAGCGCGACATATACAGATACGCAGTATTTT. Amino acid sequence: CASSATYTDTQYF.

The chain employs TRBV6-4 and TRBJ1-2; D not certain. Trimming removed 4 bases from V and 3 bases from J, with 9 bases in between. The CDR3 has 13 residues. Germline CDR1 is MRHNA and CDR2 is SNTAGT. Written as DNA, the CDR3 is TGTGCCAGCAGTGTTAACCGACACTATGGCTACACCTTC. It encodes CASSVNRHYGYTF.

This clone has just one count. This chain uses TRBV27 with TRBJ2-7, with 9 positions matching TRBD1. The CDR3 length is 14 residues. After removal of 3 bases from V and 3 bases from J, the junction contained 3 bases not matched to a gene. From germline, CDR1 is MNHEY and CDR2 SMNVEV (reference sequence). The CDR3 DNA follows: TGTGCCAGCAGTTTTACGGACAGGGGCTACGAGCAGTACTTC. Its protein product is CASSFTDRGYEQYF.

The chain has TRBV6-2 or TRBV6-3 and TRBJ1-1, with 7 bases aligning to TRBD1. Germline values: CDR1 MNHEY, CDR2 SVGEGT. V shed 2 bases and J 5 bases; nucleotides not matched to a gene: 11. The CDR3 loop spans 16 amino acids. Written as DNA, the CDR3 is TGTGCCAGCAGTTACCCACAAACAGGGGTTTGGACTGAAGCTTTCTTT. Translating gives CASSYPQTGVWTEAFF.